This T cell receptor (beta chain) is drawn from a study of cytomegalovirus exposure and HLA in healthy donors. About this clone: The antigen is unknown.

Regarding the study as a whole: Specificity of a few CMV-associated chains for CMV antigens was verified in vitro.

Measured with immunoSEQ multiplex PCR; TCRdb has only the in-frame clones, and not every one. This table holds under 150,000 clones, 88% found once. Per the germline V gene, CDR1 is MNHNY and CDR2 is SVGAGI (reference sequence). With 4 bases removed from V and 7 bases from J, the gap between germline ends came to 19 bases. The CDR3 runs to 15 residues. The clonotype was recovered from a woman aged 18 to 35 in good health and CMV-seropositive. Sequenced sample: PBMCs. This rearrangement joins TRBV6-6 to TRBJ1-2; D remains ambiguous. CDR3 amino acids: CASSFALDLRFGYTF. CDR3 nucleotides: TGTGCCAGCAGTTTTGCCCTGGACTTGCGGTTTGGCTACACCTTC.